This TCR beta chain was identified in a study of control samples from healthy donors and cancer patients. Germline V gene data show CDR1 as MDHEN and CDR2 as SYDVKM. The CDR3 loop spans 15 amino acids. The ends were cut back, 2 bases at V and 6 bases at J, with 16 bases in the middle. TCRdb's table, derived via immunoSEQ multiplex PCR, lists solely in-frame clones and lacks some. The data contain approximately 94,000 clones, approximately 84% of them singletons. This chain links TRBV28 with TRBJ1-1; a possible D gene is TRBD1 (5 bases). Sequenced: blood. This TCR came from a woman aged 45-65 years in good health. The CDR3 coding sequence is TGTGCCAGCAGTTTACGGGGGTATGACAGAGCTGAAGCTTTCTTT. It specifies CASSLRGYDRAEAFF.